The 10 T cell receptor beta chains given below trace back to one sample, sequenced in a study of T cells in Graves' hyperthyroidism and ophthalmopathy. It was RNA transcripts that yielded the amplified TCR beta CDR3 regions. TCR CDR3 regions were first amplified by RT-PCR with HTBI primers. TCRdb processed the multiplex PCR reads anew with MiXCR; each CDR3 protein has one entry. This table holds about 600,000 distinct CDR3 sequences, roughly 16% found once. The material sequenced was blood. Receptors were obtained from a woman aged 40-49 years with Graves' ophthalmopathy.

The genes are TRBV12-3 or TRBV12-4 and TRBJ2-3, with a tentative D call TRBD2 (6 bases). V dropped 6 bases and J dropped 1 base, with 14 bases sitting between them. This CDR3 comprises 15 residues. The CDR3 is CASSRTILGTDTQYF. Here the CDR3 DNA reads TGTGCCAGCAGCCGGACTATACTGGGCACAGATACGCAGTATTTT.

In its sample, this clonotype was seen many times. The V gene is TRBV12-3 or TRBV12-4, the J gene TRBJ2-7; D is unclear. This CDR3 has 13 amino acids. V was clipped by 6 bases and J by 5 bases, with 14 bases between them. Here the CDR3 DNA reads TGTGCCAGCAGCCCCACCAGAACAAACGAGCAGTACTTC. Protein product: CASSPTRTNEQYF.

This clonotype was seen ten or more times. The CDR3, as DNA: TGTGCCTGGAGGCGGGCCGGGGGGAACACTGAAGCTTTCTTT. This encodes CAWRRAGGNTEAFF. The chain joins TRBV30 to TRBJ1-1; a weak D match, TRBD1 (5 bases). Trimming removed 3 bases from V and 1 base from J, with 12 bases in between. The CDR3 sequence is 14 residues long. Germline-derived CDR1 and CDR2 are GTSNPN and SVGIG (reference sequence).

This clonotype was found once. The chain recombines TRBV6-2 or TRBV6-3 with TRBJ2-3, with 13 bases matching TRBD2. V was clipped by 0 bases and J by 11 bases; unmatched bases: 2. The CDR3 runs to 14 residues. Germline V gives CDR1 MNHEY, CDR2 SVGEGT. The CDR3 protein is CASSYSRTSGGQYF. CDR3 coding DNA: TGTGCCAGCAGTTACTCACGGACTAGCGGGGGGCAGTATTTT.

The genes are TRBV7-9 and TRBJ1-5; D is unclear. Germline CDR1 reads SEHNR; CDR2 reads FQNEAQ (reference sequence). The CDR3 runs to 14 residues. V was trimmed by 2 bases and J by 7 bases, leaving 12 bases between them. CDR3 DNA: TGTGCCAGCAGCTTAAGTGGGAAAGGCCAGCCCCAGCATTTT. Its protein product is CASSLSGKGQPQHF.

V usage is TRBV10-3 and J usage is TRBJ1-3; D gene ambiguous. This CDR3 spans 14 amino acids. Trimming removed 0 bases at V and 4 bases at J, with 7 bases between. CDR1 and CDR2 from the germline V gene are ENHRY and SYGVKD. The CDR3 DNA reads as TGTGCCATCAGTGAGTCCAGCGCAGGAAACACCATATATTTT. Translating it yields CAISESSAGNTIYF.

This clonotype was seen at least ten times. In DNA, the CDR3 is TGTGCCAGCACTAATATCCTAGGGAGGTCCTATGGCTACACCTTC. This codes for CASTNILGRSYGYTF. The V gene is TRBV2, the J gene TRBJ1-2; unclear D gene. Trimming shortened V by 7 bases and J by 4 bases, and 19 bases separated the two germline ends. Looked up from germline, CDR1 is SNHLY and CDR2 is FYNNEI. The CDR3 consists of 15 residues.

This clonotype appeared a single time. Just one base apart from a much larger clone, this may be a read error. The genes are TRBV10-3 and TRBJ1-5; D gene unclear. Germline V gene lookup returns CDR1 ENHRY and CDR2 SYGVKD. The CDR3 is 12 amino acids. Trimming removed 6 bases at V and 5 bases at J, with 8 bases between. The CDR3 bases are TGTGCCATCAGCGGAGGCCATCAGCCCCAGCATTTT. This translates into CAISGGHQPQHF.

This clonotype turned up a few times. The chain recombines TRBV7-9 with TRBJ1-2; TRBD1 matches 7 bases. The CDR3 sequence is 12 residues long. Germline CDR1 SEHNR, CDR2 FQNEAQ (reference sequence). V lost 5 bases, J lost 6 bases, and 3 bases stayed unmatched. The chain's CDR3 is CASSDRADGYTF. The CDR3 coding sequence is TGTGCCAGCAGCGACAGGGCAGATGGCTACACCTTC. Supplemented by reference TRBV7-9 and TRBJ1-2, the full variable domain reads DTGVSQNPRHKITKRGQNVTFRCDPISEHNRLYWYRQTLGQGPEFLTYFQNEAQLEKSRLLSDRFSAERPKGSFSTLEIQRTEQGDSAMYLCASSDRADGYTFGSGTRLTVV.

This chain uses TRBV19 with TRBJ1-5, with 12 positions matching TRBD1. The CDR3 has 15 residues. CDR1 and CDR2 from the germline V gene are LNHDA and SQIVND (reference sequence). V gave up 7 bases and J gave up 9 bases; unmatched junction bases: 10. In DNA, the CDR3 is TGTGCCAGTAAGATCGGGACAGGGGGCGGTTGGCCCCAGCATTTT. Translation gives CASKIGTGGGWPQHF.